This T cell receptor beta chain comes out of a study of blood T cell repertoires in COVID-19. The overall study: The cDNA or gDNA used as material had been derived from T cells, B-cell-depleted T cells, or PBMCs.

Across 20 to 25 US areas, participants ranged in age from roughly 18 to 95 years. Cohorts were assigned according to the clinical history that participants reported. The CDR3 loop spans 15 amino acids. V lost 3 bases, J lost 2 bases, and 15 bases lay in between. Germline CDR1 and CDR2: SGHDT and YYEEEE. As originally analysed: How many nucleated cells were present was estimated from reference gene primer amplification. The assay was immunoSEQ multiplex PCR, and TCRdb's table has in-frame clones only and misses some. Clone size and V and J calls were adopted from that table, with D and trimming inferred from the DNA. Among a few hundred thousand clones listed, just under 90% were seen once.

The receptor's source is a woman aged 25-40 years who had recovered from COVID-19. Sequencing used PBMCs or T cells enriched from blood (not recorded which). The genes are TRBV5-6 and TRBJ2-7; D remains unclear. CDR3 in amino acids: CASSSTARFPYEQYF. As DNA, the CDR3 is TGTGCCAGCAGCTCCACCGCGAGATTCCCCTACGAGCAGTACTTC.